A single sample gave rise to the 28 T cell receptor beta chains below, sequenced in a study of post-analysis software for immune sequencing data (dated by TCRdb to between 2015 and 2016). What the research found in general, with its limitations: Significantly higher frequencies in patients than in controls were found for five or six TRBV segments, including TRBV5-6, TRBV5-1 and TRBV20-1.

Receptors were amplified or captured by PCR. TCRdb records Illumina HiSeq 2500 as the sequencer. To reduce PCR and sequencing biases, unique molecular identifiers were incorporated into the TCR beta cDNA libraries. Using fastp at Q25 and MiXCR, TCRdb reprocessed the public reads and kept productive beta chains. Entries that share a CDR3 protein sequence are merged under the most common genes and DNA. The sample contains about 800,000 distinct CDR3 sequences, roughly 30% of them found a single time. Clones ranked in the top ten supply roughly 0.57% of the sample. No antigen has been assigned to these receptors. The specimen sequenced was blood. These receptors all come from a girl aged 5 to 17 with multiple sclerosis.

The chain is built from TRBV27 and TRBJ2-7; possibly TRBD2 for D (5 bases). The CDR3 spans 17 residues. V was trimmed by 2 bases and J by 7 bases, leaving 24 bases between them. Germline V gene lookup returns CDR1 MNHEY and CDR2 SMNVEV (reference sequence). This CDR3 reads CASSLLTNRGSRREQYF. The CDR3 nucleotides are TGTGCCAGCAGTTTACTTACCAATCGCGGGTCCCGGAGGGAGCAGTACTTC.

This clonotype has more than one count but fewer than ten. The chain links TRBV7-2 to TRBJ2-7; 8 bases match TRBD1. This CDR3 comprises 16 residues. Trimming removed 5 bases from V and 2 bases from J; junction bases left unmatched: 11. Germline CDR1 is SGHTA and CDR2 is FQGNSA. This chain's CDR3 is CASSPRPETGAYEQYF. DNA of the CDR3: TGTGCCAGCAGCCCCCGGCCCGAGACAGGGGCCTACGAGCAGTACTTC.

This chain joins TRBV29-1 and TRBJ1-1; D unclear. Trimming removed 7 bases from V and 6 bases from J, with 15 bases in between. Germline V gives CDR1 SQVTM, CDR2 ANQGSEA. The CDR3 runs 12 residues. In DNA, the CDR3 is TGCAGCGGGCGACCGGCTAACTCTGAAGCTTTCTTT. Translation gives CSGRPANSEAFF.

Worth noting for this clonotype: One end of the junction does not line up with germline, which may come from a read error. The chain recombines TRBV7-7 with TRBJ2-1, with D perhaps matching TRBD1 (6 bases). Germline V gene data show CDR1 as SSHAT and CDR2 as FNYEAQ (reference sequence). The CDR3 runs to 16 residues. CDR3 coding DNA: TGTGCCAGCAGGCCTACAGGGTCCAGCTCCTACAGTGAGCAGTTCTTC. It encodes CASRPTGSSSYSEQFF. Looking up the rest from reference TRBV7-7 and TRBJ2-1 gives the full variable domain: GAGVSQSPRYKVTKRGQDVTLRCDPISSHATLYWYQQALGQGPEFLTYFNYEAQPDKSGLPSDRFSAERPEGSISTLTIQRTEQRDSAMYRCASRPTGSSSYSEQFFGPGTRLTVL.

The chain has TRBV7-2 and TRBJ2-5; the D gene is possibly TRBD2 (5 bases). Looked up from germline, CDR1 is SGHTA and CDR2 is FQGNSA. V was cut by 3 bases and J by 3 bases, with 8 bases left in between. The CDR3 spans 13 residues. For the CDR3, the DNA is TGTGCCAGCAGCTTTCCCGGGGAAGAGACCCAGTACTTC. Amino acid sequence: CASSFPGEETQYF. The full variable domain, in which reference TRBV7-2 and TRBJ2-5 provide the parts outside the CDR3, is GAGVSQSPSNKVTEKGKDVELRCDPISGHTALYWYRQSLGQGLEFLIYFQGNSAPDKSGLPSDRFSAERTGGSVSTLTIQRTQQEDSAVYLCASSFPGEETQYFGPGTRLLVL.

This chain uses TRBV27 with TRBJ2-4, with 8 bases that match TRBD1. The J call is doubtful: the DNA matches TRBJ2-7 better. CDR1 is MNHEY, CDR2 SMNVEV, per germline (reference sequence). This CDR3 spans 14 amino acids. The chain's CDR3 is CASSLSGQGTEQYF. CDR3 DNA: TGTGCCAGCAGTTTATCAGGACAGGGAACCGAGCAGTACTTC.

Written as DNA, the CDR3 is TGTGCCAGCAGCTCCCGGACTAGCCCAGAGACCCAGTACTTC. Protein product: CASSSRTSPETQYF. The genes are TRBV7-2 and TRBJ2-5, with 8 bases fitting TRBD2. In germline, CDR1 is SGHTA, CDR2 FQGNSA. The junction had 5 bases not matched to a gene; V was cut back by 4 bases and J by 4 bases. This CDR3 region has 14 residues.

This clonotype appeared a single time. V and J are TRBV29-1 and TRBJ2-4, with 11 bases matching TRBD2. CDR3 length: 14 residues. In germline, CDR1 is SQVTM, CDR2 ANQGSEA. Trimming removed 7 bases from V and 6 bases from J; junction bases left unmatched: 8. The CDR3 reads CSGWSSGGPNIQYF. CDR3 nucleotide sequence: TGCAGCGGCTGGTCTAGCGGGGGGCCAAACATTCAGTACTTC.

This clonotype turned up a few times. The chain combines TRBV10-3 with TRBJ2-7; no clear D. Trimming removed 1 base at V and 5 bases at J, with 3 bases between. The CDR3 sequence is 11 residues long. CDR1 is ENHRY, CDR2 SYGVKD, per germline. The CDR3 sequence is CAISELDEQYF. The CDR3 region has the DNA TGTGCCATCAGTGAGTTGGACGAGCAGTACTTC.

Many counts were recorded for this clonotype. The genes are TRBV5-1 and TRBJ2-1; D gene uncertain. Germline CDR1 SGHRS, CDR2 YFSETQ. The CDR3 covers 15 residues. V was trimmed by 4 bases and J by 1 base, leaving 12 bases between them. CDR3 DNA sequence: TGCGCCAGCAGCCGCTCAGTTCAATCCTACAATGAGCAGTTCTTC. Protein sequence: CASSRSVQSYNEQFF.

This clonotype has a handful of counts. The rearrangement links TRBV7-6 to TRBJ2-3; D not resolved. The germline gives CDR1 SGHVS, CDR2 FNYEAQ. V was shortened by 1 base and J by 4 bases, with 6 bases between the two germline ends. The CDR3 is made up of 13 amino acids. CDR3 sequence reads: CASSLVWSDTQYF. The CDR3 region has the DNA TGTGCCAGCAGCTTAGTTTGGTCAGATACGCAGTATTTT.

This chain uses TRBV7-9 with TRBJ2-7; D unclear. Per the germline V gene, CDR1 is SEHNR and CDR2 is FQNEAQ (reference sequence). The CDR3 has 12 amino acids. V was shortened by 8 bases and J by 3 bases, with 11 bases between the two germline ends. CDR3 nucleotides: TGTGCCAGCTCGTATGGGTTCTACGAGCAGTACTTC. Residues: CASSYGFYEQYF. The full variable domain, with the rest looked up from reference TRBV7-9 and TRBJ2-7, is DTGVSQNPRHKITKRGQNVTFRCDPISEHNRLYWYRQTLGQGPEFLTYFQNEAQLEKSRLLSDRFSAERPKGSFSTLEIQRTEQGDSAMYLCASSYGFYEQYFGPGTRLTVT.

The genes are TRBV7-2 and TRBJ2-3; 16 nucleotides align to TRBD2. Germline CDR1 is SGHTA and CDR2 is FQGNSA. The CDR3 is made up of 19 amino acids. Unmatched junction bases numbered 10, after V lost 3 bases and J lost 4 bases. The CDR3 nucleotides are TGTGCCAGCAGCTTTACCGGGACTAGCGGGAGGGCCCGGGCAGATACGCAGTATTTT. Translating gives CASSFTGTSGRARADTQYF.

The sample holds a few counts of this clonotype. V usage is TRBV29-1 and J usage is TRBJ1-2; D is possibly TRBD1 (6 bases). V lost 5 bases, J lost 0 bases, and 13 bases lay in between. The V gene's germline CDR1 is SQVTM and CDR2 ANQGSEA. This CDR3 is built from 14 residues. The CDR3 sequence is CSVRQAHTNYGYTF. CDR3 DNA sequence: TGCAGCGTTAGACAGGCTCACACTAACTATGGCTACACCTTC.

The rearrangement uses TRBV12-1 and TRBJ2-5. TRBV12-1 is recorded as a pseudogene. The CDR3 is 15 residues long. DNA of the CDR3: TGTGCCAGCAGCTTTAGTCTCGTTCGCTTGAGGACCCAGTACTTC. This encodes CASSFSLVRLRTQYF.

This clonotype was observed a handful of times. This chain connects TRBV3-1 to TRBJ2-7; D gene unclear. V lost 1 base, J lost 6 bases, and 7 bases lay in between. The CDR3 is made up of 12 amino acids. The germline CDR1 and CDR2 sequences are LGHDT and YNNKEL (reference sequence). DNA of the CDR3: TGTGCCAGCAGCCAAGGCGAGCCCGAGCAGTACTTC. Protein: CASSQGEPEQYF.

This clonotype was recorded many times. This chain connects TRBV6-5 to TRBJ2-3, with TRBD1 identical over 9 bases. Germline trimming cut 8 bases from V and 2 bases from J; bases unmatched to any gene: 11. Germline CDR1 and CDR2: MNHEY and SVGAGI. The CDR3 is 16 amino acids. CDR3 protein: CASQPLDRGYTDTQYF. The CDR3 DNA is TGTGCCAGCCAACCATTGGACAGGGGATACACAGATACGCAGTATTTT.

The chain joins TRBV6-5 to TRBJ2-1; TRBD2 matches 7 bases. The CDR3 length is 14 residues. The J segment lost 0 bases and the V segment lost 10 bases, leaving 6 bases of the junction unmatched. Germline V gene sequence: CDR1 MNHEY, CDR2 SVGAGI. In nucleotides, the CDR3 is TGTGCCACAAAAGCGGGGAGCTCCTACAATGAGCAGTTCTTC. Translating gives CATKAGSSYNEQFF.

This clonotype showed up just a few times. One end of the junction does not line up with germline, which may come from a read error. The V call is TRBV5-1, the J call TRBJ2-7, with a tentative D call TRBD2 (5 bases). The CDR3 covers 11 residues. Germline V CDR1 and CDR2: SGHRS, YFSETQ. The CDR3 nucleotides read TGCGTCAGCAGCTTGACGGGGGAGCAGTACTTC. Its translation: CVSSLTGEQYF.

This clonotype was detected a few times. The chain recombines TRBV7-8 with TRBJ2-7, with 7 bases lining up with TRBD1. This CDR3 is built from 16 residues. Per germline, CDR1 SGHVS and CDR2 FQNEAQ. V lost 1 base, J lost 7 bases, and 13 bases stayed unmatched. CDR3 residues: CASSLERGRPGNEQYF. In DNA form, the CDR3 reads TGTGCCAGCAGCTTAGAAAGGGGGCGGCCGGGCAATGAGCAGTACTTC.

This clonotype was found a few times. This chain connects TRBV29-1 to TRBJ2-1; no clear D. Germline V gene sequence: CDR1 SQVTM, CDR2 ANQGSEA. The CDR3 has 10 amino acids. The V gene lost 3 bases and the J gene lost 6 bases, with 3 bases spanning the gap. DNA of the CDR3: TGCAGCGTTGACCTCAATGAGCAGTTCTTC. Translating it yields CSVDLNEQFF.

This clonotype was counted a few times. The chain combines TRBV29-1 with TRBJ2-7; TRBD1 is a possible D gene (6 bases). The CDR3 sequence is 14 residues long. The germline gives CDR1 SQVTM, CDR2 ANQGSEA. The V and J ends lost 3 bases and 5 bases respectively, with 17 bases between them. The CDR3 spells CSVDSGGGKDEQYF. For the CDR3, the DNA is TGCAGCGTTGATTCTGGGGGCGGAAAGGACGAGCAGTACTTC.

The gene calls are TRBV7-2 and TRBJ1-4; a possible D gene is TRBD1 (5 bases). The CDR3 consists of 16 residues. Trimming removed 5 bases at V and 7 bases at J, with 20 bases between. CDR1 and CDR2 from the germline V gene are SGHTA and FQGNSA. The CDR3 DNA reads TGTGCCAGCAGCCCCCGAATCGGGGGGATAGGTGAAAAACTGTTTTTT. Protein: CASSPRIGGIGEKLFF.

The CDR3 protein is CASSVGWVADTQYF. The CDR3 region has the DNA TGTGCCAGCAGCGTAGGGTGGGTAGCAGATACGCAGTATTTT. The chain links TRBV9 to TRBJ2-3, with D unclear. CDR1 SGDLS and CDR2 YYNGEE come from the germline V gene. CDR3 length: 14 amino acids. Trimming removed 0 bases at V and 4 bases at J, with 9 bases between.

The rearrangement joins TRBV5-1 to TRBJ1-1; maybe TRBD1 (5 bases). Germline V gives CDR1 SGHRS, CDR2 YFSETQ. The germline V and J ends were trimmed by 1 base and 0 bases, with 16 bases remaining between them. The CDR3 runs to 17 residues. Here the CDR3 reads CASSLRGRGELNTEAFF. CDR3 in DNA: TGCGCCAGCAGCTTGCGGGGACGGGGGGAATTGAACACTGAAGCTTTCTTT.

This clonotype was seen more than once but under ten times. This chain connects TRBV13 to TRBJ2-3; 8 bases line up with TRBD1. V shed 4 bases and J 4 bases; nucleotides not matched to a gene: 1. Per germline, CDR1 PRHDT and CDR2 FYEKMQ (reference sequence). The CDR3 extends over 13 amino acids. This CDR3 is CASSSTGADTQYF. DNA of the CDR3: TGTGCCAGCAGCTCGACAGGGGCAGATACGCAGTATTTT.

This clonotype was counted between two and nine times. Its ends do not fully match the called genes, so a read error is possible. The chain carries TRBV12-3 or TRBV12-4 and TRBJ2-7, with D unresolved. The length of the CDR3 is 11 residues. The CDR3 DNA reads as TGTACCAGCAGTTTACGTGACGAGCAGTACTTC. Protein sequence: CTSSLRDEQYF.

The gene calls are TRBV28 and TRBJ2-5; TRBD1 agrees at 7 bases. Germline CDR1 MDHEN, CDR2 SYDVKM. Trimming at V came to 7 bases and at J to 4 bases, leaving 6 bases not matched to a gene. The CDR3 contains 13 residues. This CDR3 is CASNNRGPETQYF. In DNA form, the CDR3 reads TGTGCCAGCAATAACAGGGGTCCAGAGACCCAGTACTTC. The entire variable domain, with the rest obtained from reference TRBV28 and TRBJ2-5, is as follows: DVKVTQSSRYLVKRTGEKVFLECVQDMDHENMFWYRQDPGLGLRLIYFSYDVKMKEKGDIPEGYSVSREKKERFSLILESASTNQTSMYLCASNNRGPETQYFGPGTRLLVL.